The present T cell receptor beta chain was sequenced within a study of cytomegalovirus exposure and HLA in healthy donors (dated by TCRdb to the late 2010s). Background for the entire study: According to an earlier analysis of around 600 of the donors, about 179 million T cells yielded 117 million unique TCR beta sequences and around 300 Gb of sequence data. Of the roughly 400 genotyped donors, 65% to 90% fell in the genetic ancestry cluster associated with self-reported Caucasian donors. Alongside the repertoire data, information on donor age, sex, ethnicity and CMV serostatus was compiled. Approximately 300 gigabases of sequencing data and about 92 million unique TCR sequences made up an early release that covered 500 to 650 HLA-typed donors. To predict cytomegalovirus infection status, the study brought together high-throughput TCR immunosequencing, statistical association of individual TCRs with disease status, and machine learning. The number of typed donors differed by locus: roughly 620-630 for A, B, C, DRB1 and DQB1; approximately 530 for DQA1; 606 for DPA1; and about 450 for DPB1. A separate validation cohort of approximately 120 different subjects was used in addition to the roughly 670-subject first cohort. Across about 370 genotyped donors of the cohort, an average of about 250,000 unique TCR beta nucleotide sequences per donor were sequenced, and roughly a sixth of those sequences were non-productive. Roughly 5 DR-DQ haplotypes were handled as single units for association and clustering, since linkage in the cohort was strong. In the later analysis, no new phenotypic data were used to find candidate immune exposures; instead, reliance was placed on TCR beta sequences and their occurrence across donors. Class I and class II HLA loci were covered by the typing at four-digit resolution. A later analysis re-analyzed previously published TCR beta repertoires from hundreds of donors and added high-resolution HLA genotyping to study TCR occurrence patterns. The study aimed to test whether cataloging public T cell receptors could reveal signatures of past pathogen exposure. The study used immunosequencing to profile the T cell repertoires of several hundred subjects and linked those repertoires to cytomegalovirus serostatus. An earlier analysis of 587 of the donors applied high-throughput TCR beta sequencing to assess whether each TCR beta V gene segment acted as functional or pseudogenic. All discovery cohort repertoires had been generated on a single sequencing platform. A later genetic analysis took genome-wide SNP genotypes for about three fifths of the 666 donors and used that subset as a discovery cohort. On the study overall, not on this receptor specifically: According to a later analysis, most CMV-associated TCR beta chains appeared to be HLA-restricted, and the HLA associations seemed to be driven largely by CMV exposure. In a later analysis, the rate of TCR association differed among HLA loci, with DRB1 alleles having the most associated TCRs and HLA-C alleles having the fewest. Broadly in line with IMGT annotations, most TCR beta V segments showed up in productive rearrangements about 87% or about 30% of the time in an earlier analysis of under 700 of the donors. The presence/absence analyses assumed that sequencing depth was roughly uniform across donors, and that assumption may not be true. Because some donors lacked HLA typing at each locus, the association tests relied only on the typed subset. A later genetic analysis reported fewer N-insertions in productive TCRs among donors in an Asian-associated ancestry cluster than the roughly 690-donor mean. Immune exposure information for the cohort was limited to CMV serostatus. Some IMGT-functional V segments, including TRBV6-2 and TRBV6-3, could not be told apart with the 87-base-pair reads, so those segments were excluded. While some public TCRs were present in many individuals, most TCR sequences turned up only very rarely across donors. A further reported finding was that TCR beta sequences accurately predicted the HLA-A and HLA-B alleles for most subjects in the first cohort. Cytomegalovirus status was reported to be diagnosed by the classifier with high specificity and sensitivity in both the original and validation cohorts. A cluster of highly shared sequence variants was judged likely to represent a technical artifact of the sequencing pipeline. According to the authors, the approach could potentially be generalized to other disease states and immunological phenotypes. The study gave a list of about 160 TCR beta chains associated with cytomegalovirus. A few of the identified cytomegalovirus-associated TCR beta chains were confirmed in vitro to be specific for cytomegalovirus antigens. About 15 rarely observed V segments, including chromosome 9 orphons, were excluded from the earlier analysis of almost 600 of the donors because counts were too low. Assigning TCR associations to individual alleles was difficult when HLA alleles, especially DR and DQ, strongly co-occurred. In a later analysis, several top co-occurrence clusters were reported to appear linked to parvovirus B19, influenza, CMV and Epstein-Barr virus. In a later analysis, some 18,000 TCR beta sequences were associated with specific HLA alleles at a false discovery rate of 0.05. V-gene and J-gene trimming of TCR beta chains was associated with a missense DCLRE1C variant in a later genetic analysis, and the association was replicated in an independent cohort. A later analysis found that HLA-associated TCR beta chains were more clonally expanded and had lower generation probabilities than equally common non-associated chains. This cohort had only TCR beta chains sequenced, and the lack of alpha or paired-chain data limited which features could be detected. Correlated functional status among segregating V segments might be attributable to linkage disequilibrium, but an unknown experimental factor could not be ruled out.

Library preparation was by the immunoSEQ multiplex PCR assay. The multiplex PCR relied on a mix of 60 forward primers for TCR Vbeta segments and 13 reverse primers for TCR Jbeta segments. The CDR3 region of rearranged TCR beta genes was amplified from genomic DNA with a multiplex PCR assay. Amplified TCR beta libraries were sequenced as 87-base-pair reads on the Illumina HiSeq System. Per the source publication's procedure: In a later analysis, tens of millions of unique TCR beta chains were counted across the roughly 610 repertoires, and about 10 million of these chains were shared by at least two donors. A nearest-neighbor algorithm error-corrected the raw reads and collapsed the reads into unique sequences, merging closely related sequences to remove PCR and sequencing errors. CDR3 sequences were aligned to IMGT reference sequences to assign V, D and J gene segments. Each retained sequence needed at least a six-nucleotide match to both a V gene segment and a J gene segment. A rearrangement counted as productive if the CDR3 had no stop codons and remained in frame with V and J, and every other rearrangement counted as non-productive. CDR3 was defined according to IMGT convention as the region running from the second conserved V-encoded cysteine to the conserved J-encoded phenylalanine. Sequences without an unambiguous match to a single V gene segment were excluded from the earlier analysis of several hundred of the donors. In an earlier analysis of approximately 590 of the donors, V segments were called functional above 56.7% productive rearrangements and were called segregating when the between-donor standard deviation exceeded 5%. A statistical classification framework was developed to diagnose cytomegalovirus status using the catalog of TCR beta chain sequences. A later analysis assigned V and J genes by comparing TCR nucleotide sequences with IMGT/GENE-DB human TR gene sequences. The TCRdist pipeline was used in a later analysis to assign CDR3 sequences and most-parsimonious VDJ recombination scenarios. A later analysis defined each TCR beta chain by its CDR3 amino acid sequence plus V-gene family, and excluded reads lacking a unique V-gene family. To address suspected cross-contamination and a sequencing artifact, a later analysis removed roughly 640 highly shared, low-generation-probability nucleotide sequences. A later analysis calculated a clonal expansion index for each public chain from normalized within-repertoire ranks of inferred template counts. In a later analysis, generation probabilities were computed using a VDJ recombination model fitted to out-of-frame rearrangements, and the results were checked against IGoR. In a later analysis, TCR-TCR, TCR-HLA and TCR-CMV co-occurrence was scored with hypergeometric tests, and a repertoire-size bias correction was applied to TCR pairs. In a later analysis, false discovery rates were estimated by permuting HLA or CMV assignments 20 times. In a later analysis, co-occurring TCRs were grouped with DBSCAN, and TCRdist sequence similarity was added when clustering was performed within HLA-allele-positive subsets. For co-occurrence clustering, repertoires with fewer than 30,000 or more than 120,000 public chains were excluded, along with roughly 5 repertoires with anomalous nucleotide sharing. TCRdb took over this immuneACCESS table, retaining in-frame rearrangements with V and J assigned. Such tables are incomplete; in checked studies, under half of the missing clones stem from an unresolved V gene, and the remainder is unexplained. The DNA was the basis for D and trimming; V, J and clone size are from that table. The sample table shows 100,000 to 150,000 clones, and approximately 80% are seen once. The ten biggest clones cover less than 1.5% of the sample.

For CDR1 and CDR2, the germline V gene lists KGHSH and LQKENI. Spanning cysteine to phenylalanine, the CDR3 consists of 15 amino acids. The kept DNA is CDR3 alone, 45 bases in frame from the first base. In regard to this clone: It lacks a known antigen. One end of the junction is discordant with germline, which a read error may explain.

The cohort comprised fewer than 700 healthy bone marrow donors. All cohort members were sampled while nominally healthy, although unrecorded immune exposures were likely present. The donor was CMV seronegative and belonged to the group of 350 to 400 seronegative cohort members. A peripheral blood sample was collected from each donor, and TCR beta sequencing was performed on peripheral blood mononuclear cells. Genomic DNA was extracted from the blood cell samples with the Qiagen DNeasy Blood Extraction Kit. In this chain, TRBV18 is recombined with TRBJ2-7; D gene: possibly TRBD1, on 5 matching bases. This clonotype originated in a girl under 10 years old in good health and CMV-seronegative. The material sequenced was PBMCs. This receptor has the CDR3 CASSSQGGVAYKQYF. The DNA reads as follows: TGTGCCAGCTCATCCCAGGGTGGTGTAGCCTACAAGCAGTACTTC. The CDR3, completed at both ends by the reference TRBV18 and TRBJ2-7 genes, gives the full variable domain NAGVMQNPRHLVRRRGQEARLRCSPMKGHSHVYWYRQLPEEGLKFMVYLQKENIIDESGMPKERFSAEFPKEGPSILRIQQVVRGDSAAYFCASSSQGGVAYKQYFGPGTRLTVT.